These T cell receptor beta chains were read from a single sample in a study of T cell responses to AZD1222 COVID-19 vaccine. TCRdb's table, derived via immunoSEQ multiplex PCR, lists solely in-frame clones and lacks some. The sample shows more than 150,000 clones, around 90% of them seen only once. The specimen was peripheral blood, collected on day 0 of AZD1222 vaccination. These receptors were collected from an adult in good health. The CDR3 runs from the conserved cysteine through the conserved F or W. A D gene is named only where the DNA matches it firmly. The size of a clone is reported for some rows only, either as once, few or many, or as a class for expanded clones.

size	V	D	J	CDR3	DNA
once	TRBV7-9	-	TRBJ2-6	CASSTPRDAWSGANVLTF	TGTGCCAGCAGCACCCCAAGGGACGCCTGGTCTGGGGCCAACGTCCTGACTTTC
-	TRBV11-3	-	TRBJ2-3	CASSEGETQYF	TGTGCCAGCAGCGAGGGGGAGACGCAGTATTTT
few	TRBV10-3	TRBD1	TRBJ2-1	CAISVEEGAISYNEQFF	TGTGCCATCAGTGTCGAAGAGGGGGCCATCTCCTACAATGAGCAGTTCTTC
-	TRBV12-1	-	TRBJ1-1	CASSPEAFF	TGTGCCAGCAGCCCGGAAGCTTTCTTT
-	TRBV12-5	-	TRBJ1-1	CASGLVQGTLRTEAFF	TGTGCTAGTGGTTTGGTACAAGGGACATTGAGGACTGAAGCTTTCTTT
once	TRBV9	TRBD2	TRBJ2-1	CASSVWASGYNEQFF	TGTGCCAGCAGCGTGTGGGCTAGCGGCTACAATGAGCAGTTCTTC
-	TRBV25-1	TRBD1	TRBJ1-6	CATTGTDNSPLHF	TGTGCCACCACCGGGACAGATAATTCACCCCTCCACTTT
-	TRBV5-4	TRBD1	TRBJ2-7	CASRSGQGAYEQYF	TGTGCCAGCAGATCCGGACAGGGGGCTTACGAGCAGTACTTC
-	TRBV28	TRBD2	TRBJ2-3	CASSLWTSGAPDTQYF	TGTGCCAGCAGTTTGTGGACTAGCGGCGCCCCAGATACGCAGTATTTT
-	TRBV2	TRBD1	TRBJ1-2	CASWDRLSSYTF	TGTGCCAGCTGGGACAGACTGTCAAGCTACACCTTC
-	TRBV19	-	TRBJ1-1	CASSMGHLEAFF	TGTGCCAGTAGTATGGGCCACCTTGAAGCTTTCTTT
-	TRBV7-9	-	TRBJ1-1	CASSLGTGEVLNTEAFF	TGTGCCAGCAGCTTGGGAACGGGGGAAGTTCTGAACACTGAAGCTTTCTTT
-	TRBV10-1	TRBD1	TRBJ1-1	CASSATQGMNTEAFF	TGCGCCAGCAGTGCGACACAGGGGATGAACACTGAAGCTTTCTTT
once	TRBV3-1/TRBV3-2	TRBD1	TRBJ2-5	CASSQPDRGRETQYF	TGTGCCAGCAGCCAACCCGACAGGGGACGAGAGACCCAGTACTTC
-	TRBV18	TRBD1	TRBJ2-2	CASSPYPGQGTGELFF	TGTGCCAGCTCACCATATCCAGGACAGGGCACCGGGGAGCTGTTTTTT
-	TRBV9	-	TRBJ1-2	CASSVAQYGYTF	TGTGCCAGCAGCGTAGCCCAGTATGGCTACACCTTC
-	TRBV29-1	TRBD1	TRBJ1-4	CSVAGTVGNEKLFF	TGCAGCGTGGCCGGGACAGTAGGGAATGAAAAACTGTTTTTT
once	TRBV6-5	-	TRBJ1-5	CAVCGGFNQPQHF	TGTGCCGTCTGTGGGGGATTCAATCAGCCCCAGCATTTT